This T cell receptor (beta chain) was sequenced during a study of T cells in Graves' hyperthyroidism and ophthalmopathy. TCR beta CDR3 sequences were amplified from RNA transcripts. First-round RT-PCR targeting the TCR CDR3 was performed with the HTBI primer set. TCRdb re-called the multiplex PCR reads through MiXCR, storing one row per CDR3 protein. Seen here are fewer than 600,000 distinct CDR3 sequences, approximately 15% observed once, and the top ten hold less than 20%. Germline V CDR1 and CDR2: LNHNV, YYDKDF (reference sequence). Trimming stripped 0 bases from V and 8 bases from J, with 13 bases between. CDR3 length: 14 residues.

The chain couples TRBV15 to TRBJ1-1; D perhaps matches TRBD1 (5 bases). The sample comprised blood. The receptor's source is a woman under 30 with Graves' hyperthyroidism. The CDR3: CATSRDHGGTEAFF. Here the CDR3 DNA reads TGTGCCACCAGCAGAGATCACGGGGGGACCGAAGCTTTCTTT.